Listed below are T cell receptor beta chains from one sample, sequenced in a study of blood T cell repertoires in COVID-19. Some clones are missing from TCRdb's copy, which holds only in-frame ones; the method was immunoSEQ multiplex PCR. This table has roughly 98,000 clones, around 94% appearing once. Input material: peripheral blood. The receptors stem from an older woman with active COVID-19. Each CDR3 is given without its conserved first and last residue. Each record gives: V gene, J gene, CDR3 protein.

>TRBV4-3|TRBJ1-1
ASSQVRETEAF
>TRBV28|TRBJ1-2
ASSLRPGQGYGYT
>TRBV3-1/TRBV3-2|TRBJ1-2
ASSQFRTGKGYT
>TRBV7-2|TRBJ1-5
ASSSGDSNQPQH
>TRBV4-3|TRBJ1-2
ASSQDRGAGYT
>TRBV9|TRBJ2-1
ASSSEGTGVF
>TRBV28|TRBJ1-1
ASSLLGSGQGMNTEAF
>TRBV29-1|TRBJ2-5
SVDRARETQY
>TRBV3-1/TRBV3-2|TRBJ2-3
ASSREGTGTDTQY
>TRBV7-8|TRBJ2-5
ASSLYLAQETQY
>TRBV6-6|TRBJ2-1
ASSLFIAKVDNEQF
>TRBV12-3/TRBV12-4|TRBJ2-7
ASRPGINYEQY
>TRBV9|TRBJ1-1
ASSATTGGTEAF
>TRBV30|TRBJ1-1
AWSGGWDTEAF
>TRBV18|TRBJ2-7
ASSPLAGETEQY
>TRBV6-1|TRBJ2-7
ASSEAWRTHYEQY
>TRBV27|TRBJ2-3
ASSLNSGPTDTQY
>TRBV7-3|TRBJ2-3
ASSPTSGRTDTQY
>TRBV5-4|TRBJ2-7
ASSYGDFSYEQY
>TRBV6-6|TRBJ2-2
ASSPSWGGGNTGELF
>TRBV6-5|TRBJ2-3
ASTVSDTQY
>TRBV7-2|TRBJ2-5
ASSLAGLAMETQY
>TRBV1|TRBJ2-2
TSSQGTAREECAGELF
>TRBV25-1|TRBJ1-2
ASSAGLANYGYT
>TRBV7-9|TRBJ2-7
ASSPRAGQATYEQY
>TRBV28|TRBJ1-1
ASRASGGLSTEAF
>TRBV9|TRBJ1-5
ASSVSRENQPQH
>TRBV9|TRBJ2-1
ASSSAGVNNEQF
>TRBV18|TRBJ1-3
ASSPQGVSGNTIY
>TRBV29-1|TRBJ1-1
SAGDRGTNTEAF
>TRBV18|TRBJ2-3
ASSPPVGGGTDTQY
>TRBV7-6|TRBJ1-4
ASSLETGFNEKLF
>TRBV7-6|TRBJ2-3
ASSPRVERSRTDTQY
>TRBV7-2|TRBJ2-1
ASSLVVTSNNEQF
>TRBV3-1/TRBV3-2|TRBJ2-1
ASSLGLAGLPQVGYNEQF
>TRBV2|TRBJ2-7
ASSELQGAYEQY
>TRBV28|TRBJ1-5
ASRRGFNQPQH